This record concerns one TCR beta chain sequence. Its antigen is currently unknown. The data stem from a study of T cell responses to AZD1222 COVID-19 vaccine. Study conclusions and caveats: CD4 TCRs linked to vaccination spanned spike, dominating at 160-218 and 743-854. White British donors predominated, females outnumbered males, and clonal diversity was possibly underestimated. AZD1222 recipients seropositive at baseline numbered only six.

Per germline, CDR1 MNHEY and CDR2 SMNVEV (reference sequence). The CDR3 has 16 residues. The data were produced by immunoSEQ multiplex PCR, yet TCRdb's version contains in-frame clones alone and is incomplete. The table includes nearly 90,000 clones, around 91% detected once. The study pooled second doses at about 4 or about 12 weeks. The TCR comes from an adult who received the AZD1222 COVID-19 vaccine. V is TRBV27 and J is TRBJ1-4; tentative D call: TRBD2 (5 bases). The J call is in doubt because the DNA end fits TRBJ2-2 better. Sequences were derived from peripheral blood, sampled 28 days after the second AZD1222 dose. This CDR3 is CASSYKYSWRAWELFF. The CDR3 DNA reads TGTGCCAGCAGTTACAAATACAGTTGGCGGGCTTGGGAGCTGTTTTTT.